This entry is about one T cell receptor beta chain. This entry comes from a study of T cell changes during pregnancy in multiple sclerosis. The trim removed 4 bases at V and 9 bases at J, leaving 3 bases unmatched. This CDR3 contains 13 residues. Per the germline V gene, CDR1 is SGHRS and CDR2 is YFSETQ. Profiling relied on immunoSEQ multiplex PCR, and the TCRdb table lists in-frame clones only, not all of them. The data hold roughly 48,000 clones, with 90% to 95% observed a single time. The clonotype comes from a female donor with multiple sclerosis, enrolled in a pregnancy study. This chain connects TRBV5-1 to TRBJ1-6, with 8 positions matching TRBD1. The specimen was CD4+ T cells from peripheral blood mononuclear cells, collected in the first trimester of pregnancy. The CDR3 is CASSQGAGSPLHF. The CDR3 nucleotides read TGCGCCAGCAGCCAGGGGGCGGGTTCACCCCTCCACTTT.